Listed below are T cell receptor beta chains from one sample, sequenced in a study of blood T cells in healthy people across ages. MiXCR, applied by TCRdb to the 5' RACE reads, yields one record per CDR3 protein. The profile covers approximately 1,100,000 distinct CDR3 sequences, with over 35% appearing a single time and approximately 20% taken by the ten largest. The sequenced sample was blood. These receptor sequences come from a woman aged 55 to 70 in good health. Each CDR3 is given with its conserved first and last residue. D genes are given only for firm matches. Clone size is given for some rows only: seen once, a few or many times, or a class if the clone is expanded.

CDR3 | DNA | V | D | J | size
CASSVKGTSGILNEQYF | TGTGCCAGCAGTGTAAAAGGGACTAGCGGGATATTAAACGAGCAGTACTTC | TRBV7-2 | TRBD2 | TRBJ2-7 | NA
CASSSKRGAEAHVNEQFF | TGTGCCAGCAGCTCTAAAAGGGGGGCAGAAGCTCACGTCAATGAGCAGTTCTTC | TRBV7-9 | NA | TRBJ2-1 | NA
CASSHYRTGWEQYF | TGTGCCAGCAGCCACTACAGAACAGGGTGGGAGCAGTACTTC | TRBV3-1 | NA | TRBJ2-5 | few
CSVEDSLVQGTNEQFF | TGCAGCGTTGAAGATAGTCTGGTGCAGGGTACGAATGAGCAGTTCTTC | TRBV29-1 | NA | TRBJ2-1 | NA
CASSYVSPSSNEQFF | TGTGCCAGCAGTTACGTCAGTCCTAGCAGCAATGAGCAGTTCTTC | TRBV6-5 | NA | TRBJ2-1 | few
CASSLTFTSGRPRNEQYF | TGCGCCAGCAGCCTAACCTTTACTAGCGGGAGGCCCAGGAATGAGCAGTACTTC | TRBV4-1 | TRBD2 | TRBJ2-5 | NA
CASSLLDRNYNEQFF | TGCGCCAGCAGTCTCCTTGACAGGAACTACAATGAGCAGTTCTTC | TRBV5-1 | NA | TRBJ2-1 | NA
CASSYFGGELFF | TGTGCCAGCAGTTACTTTGGGGGGGAGCTGTTTTTT | TRBV6-5 | NA | TRBJ2-2 | NA
CASSRPRGEQYF | TGTGCCAGCAGCCGGCCGAGGGGCGAGCAGTACTTC | TRBV7-2 | NA | TRBJ2-7 | NA
CASSPGQRNTEAFF | TGTGCCAGCTCCCCCGGACAGAGGAACACTGAAGCTTTCTTT | TRBV18 | NA | TRBJ1-1 | NA
CASSQELAVPGDTQYF | TGCGCCAGCAGCCAAGAACTAGCCGTGCCAGGGGATACGCAGTATTTT | TRBV4-1 | NA | TRBJ2-3 | NA
CASSPTSGSTKTQYF | TGTGCCAGCAGCCCGACTAGCGGGAGTACCAAGACCCAGTACTTC | TRBV2 | TRBD2 | TRBJ2-5 | NA
CASGLPTLETQYF | TGTGCCAGCGGCCTACCCACTCTCGAGACCCAGTACTTC | TRBV11-2 | NA | TRBJ2-5 | NA
CAISDGGGAGTDTQYF | TGTGCCATCAGTGACGGCGGGGGGGCCGGAACAGATACGCAGTATTTT | TRBV10-3 | TRBD2 | TRBJ2-3 | NA
CAISEGGNSYEQYF | TGTGCCATCAGTGAGGGGGGTAATTCCTACGAGCAGTACTTC | TRBV10-3 | NA | TRBJ2-7 | few
CASSKEAGRADEQYF | TGTGCCAGCAGCAAAGAGGCAGGGAGGGCTGACGAGCAGTACTTC | TRBV21-1 | NA | TRBJ2-7 | NA
CASSQTTGLSYNEQYF | TGCGCCAGCAGCCAAACGACGGGACTCTCCTACAATGAGCAGTACTTC | TRBV4-1 | NA | TRBJ2-5 | NA
CASSATSGRHEQYF | TGTGCCAGCAGTGCGACTAGCGGGAGACACGAGCAGTACTTC | TRBV6-1 | TRBD2 | TRBJ2-7 | NA
CSVGDGWEQFF | TGCAGCGTTGGTGATGGGTGGGAGCAGTTCTTC | TRBV29-1 | NA | TRBJ2-1 | NA
CASSLNSGGLYNEQYF | TGCGCCAGCAGCTTGAATAGCGGGGGCCTCTACAATGAGCAGTACTTC | TRBV5-1 | TRBD2 | TRBJ2-7 | NA
CAGSLRATEAFF | TGTGCCGGCAGCTTAAGAGCTACTGAAGCTTTCTTT | TRBV7-2 | NA | TRBJ1-1 | NA
CASSSRGTYEQYF | TGTGCCAGCAGTTCCAGGGGGACCTACGAGCAGTACTTC | TRBV6-6 | TRBD1 | TRBJ2-7 | few
CATSRELRDRATDTQYF | TGTGCCACCAGCAGAGAACTGCGGGACAGGGCCACAGATACGCAGTATTTT | TRBV15 | TRBD1 | TRBJ2-3 | NA
CASSPTRNEQFF | TGCGCCAGCAGCCCGACGCGTAATGAGCAGTTCTTC | TRBV4-1 | NA | TRBJ2-1 | many
CSALKAGGGNEQFF | TGCAGTGCTTTAAAAGCGGGGGGGGGCAATGAGCAGTTCTTC | TRBV20-1 | TRBD2 | TRBJ2-1 | NA
CATSDPREFRPDTQYF | TGTGCCACCAGTGATCCCAGGGAATTCCGCCCAGATACGCAGTATTTT | TRBV24-1 | NA | TRBJ2-3 | NA
CASSSQSTGPNEKLFF | TGTGCCAGCTCATCTCAATCGACAGGACCGAATGAAAAACTGTTTTTT | TRBV18 | NA | TRBJ1-4 | NA
CSALPLAPDTQYF | TGCAGTGCCCTGCCCCTAGCTCCAGATACGCAGTATTTT | TRBV20-1 | NA | TRBJ2-3 | NA
CASSQGTTTGELFF | TGTGCCAGCAGCCAAGGGACTACCACCGGGGAGCTGTTTTTT | TRBV3-1 | NA | TRBJ2-2 | NA
CASSDSGPYEQYF | TGCGCCAGCAGTGATTCAGGGCCCTACGAGCAGTACTTC | TRBV10-2 | NA | TRBJ2-7 | NA
CASSPLQDTNLWEQFF | TGTGCCAGCAGCCCTCTACAAGATACCAATTTGTGGGAGCAGTTCTTC | TRBV14 | NA | TRBJ2-1 | NA
CASSTAGTHSSYEQYF | TGTGCCAGCAGTACCGCGGGGACTCACAGCTCCTACGAGCAGTACTTC | TRBV6-6 | NA | TRBJ2-7 | NA
CASSVATGQQPQETQYF | TGTGCCAGCAGCGTAGCTACAGGGCAGCAGCCTCAAGAGACCCAGTACTTC | TRBV9 | NA | TRBJ2-5 | NA